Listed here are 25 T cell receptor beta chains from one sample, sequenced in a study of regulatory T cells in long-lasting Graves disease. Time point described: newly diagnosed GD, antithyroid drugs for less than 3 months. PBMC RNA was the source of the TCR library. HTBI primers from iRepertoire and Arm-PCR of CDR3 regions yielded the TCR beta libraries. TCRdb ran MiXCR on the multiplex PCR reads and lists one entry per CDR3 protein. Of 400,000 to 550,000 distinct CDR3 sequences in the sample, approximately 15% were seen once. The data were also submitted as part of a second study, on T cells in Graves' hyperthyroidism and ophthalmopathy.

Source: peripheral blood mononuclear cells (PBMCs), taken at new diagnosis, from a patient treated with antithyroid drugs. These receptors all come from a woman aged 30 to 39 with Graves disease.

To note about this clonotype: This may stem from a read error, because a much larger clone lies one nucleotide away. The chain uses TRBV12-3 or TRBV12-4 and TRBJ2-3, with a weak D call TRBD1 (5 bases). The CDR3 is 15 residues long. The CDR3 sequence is CASSVQGIGRDAQYF. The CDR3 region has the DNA TGTGCCAGCAGTGTCCAGGGAATAGGACGAGATGCGCAGTATTTT.

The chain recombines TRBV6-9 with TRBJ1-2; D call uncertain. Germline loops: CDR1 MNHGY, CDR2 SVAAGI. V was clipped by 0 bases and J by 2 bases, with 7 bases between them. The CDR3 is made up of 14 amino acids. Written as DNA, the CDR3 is TGTGCCAGCAGTTATTCGAGGTTAAACTATGGCTACACCTTC. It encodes CASSYSRLNYGYTF.

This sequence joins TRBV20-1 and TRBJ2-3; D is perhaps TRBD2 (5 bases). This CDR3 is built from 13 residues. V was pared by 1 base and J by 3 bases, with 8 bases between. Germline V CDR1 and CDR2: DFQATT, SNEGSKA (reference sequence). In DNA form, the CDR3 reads TGCAGTGCTAGAGCTAGCAGTACAGATACGCAGTATTTT. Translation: CSARASSTDTQYF.

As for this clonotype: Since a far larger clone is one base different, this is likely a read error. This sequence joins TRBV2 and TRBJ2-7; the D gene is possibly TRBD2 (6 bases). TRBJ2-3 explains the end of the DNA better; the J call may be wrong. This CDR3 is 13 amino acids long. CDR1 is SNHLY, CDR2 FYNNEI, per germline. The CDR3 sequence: CARGGRGPDTQYF. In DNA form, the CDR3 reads TGTGCCAGAGGCGGGCGGGGTCCAGATACGCAGTATTTT.

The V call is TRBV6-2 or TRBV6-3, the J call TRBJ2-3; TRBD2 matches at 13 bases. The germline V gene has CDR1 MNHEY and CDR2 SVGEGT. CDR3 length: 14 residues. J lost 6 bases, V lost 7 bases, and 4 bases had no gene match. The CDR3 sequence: CASTQLAGGDTQYF. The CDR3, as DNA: TGTGCCAGCACCCAACTAGCGGGAGGGGATACGCAGTATTTT.

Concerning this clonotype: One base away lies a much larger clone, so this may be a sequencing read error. This CDR3 reads CVSSPQNTEAFF. The CDR3 region has the DNA TGTGTCAGCTCCCCACAGAACACTGAAGCTTTCTTT. The V call is TRBV18, the J call TRBJ1-1; D is uncertain. Germline loops: CDR1 KGHSH, CDR2 LQKENI. CDR3 size: 12 residues. Using reference TRBV18 and TRBJ1-1 for the parts outside the CDR3, the full variable domain is NAGVMQNPRHLVRRRGQEARLRCSPMKGHSHVYWYRQLPEEGLKFMVYLQKENIIDESGMPKERFSAEFPKEGPSILRIQQVVRGDSAAYFCVSSPQNTEAFFGQGTRLTVV.

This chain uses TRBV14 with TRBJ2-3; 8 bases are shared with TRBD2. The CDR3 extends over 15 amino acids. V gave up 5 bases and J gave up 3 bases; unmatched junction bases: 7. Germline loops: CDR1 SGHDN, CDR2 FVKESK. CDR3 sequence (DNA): TGTGCCAGCAGCGGGCGGCTAGCGGGTACAGATACGCAGTATTTT. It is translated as CASSGRLAGTDTQYF. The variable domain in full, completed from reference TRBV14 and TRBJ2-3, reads EAGVTQFPSHSVIEKGQTVTLRCDPISGHDNLYWYRRVMGKEIKFLLHFVKESKQDESGMPNNRFLAERTGGTYSTLKVQPAELEDSGVYFCASSGRLAGTDTQYFGPGTRLTVL.

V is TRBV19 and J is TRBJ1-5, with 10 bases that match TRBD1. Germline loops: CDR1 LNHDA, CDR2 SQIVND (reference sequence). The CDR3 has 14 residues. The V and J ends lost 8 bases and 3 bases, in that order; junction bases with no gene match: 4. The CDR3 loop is CASGDRGANQPQHF. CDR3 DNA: TGTGCCAGTGGGGACAGGGGTGCCAATCAGCCCCAGCATTTT.

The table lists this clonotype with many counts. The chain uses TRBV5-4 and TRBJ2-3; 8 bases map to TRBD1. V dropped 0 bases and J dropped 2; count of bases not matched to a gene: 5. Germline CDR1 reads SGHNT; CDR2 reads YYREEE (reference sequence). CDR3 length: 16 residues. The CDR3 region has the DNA TGTGCCAGCAGCTTGGCCCGGGACAGGCTCACAGATACGCAGTATTTT. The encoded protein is CASSLARDRLTDTQYF.

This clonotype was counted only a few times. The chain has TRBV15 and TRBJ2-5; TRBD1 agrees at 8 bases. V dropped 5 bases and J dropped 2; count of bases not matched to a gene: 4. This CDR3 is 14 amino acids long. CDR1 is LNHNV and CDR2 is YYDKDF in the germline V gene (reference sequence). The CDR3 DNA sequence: TGTGCCACCAGCCTACAGGGGGATCAAGAGACCCAGTACTTC. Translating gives CATSLQGDQETQYF. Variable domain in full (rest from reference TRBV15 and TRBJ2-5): DAMVIQNPRYQVTQFGKPVTLSCSQTLNHNVMYWYQQKSSQAPKLLFHYYDKDFNNEADTPDNFQSRRPNTSFCFLDIRSPGLGDTAMYLCATSLQGDQETQYFGPGTRLLVL.

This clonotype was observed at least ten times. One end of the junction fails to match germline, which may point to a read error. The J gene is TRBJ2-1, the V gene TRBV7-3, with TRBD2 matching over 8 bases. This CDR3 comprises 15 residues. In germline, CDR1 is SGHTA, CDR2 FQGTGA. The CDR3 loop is CASSLTSGTFNEQFF. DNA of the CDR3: TGTGCCAGCAGCCTAACTAGCGGAACCTTTAATGAGCAGTTCTTC.

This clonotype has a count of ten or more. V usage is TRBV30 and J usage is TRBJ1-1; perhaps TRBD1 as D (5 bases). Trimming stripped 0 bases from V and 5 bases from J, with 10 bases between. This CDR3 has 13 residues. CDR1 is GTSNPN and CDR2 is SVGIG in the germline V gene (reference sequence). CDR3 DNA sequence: TGTGCCTGGAGTGTAGTGGGGCTTACTGAAGCTTTCTTT. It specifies CAWSVVGLTEAFF.

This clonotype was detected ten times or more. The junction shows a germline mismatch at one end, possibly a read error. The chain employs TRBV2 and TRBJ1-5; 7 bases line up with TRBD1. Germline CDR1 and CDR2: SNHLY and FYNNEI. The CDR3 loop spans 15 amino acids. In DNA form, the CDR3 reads TGCGCCAGCAGCTTCGGACAGGATAGCAATCAGCCCCAGCATTTT. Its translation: CASSFGQDSNQPQHF. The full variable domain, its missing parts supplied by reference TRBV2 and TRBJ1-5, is EPEVTQTPSHQVTQMGQEVILRCVPISNHLYFYWYRQILGQKVEFLVSFYNNEISEKSEIFDDQFSVERPDGSNFTLKIRSTKLEDSAMYFCASSFGQDSNQPQHFGDGTRLSIL.

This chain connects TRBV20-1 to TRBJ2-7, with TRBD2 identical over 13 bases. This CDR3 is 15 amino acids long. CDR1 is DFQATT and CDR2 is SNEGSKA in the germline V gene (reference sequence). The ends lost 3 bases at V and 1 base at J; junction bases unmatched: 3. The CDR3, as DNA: TGCAGTGCTAGGACTAGCGGGAGGAGGTCCTACGAGCAGTACTTC. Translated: CSARTSGRRSYEQYF.

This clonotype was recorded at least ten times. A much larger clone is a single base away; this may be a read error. CDR3 nucleotides: TGTGCCAGCAGTCTTAGTTGGGCAGGGGGCTACGAGCAGTACTTC. This sequence encodes CASSLSWAGGYEQYF. This chain joins TRBV12-3 or TRBV12-4 and TRBJ2-7, with TRBD1 identical over 7 bases. Germline trimming cut 5 bases from V and 3 bases from J; bases unmatched to any gene: 10. This CDR3 is built from 15 residues.

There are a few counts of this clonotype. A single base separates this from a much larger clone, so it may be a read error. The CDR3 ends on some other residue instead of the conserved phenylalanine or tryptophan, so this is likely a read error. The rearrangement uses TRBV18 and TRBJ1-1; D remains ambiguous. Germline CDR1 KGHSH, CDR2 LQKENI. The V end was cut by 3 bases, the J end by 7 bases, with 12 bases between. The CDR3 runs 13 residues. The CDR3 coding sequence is TGTGCCAGCTCACCCGCGGCAGAAGGTGAAGCTTTCCTT. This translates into CASSPAAEGEAFL.

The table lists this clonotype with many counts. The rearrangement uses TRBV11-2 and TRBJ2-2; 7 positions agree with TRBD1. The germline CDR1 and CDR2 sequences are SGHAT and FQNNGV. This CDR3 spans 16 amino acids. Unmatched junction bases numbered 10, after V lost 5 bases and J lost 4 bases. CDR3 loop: CASSHPPGQVTGELFF. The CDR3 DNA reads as TGTGCCAGCAGCCACCCCCCCGGACAGGTCACCGGGGAGCTGTTTTTT.

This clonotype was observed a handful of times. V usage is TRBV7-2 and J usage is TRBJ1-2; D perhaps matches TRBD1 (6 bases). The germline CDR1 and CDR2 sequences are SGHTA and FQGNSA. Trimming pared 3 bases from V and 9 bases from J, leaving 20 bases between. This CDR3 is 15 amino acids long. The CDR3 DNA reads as TGTGCCAGCAGCTTGGATGTGGGGGGCCCGGGTAGCTACACCTTC. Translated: CASSLDVGGPGSYTF.

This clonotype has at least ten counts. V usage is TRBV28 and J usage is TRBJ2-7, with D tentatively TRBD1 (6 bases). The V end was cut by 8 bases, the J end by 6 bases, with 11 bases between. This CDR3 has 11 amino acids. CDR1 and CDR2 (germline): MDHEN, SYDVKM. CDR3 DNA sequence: TGTGCCAGCGGACGGACAGCCGAGCAGTACTTC. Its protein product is CASGRTAEQYF. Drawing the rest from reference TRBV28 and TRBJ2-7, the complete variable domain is DVKVTQSSRYLVKRTGEKVFLECVQDMDHENMFWYRQDPGLGLRLIYFSYDVKMKEKGDIPEGYSVSREKKERFSLILESASTNQTSMYLCASGRTAEQYFGPGTRLTVT.

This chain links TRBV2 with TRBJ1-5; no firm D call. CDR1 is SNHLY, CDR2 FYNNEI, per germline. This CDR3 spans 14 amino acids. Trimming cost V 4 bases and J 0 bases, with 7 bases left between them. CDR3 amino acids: CASSGTDSNQPQHF. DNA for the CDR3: TGTGCCAGCAGTGGGACGGATAGCAATCAGCCCCAGCATTTT.

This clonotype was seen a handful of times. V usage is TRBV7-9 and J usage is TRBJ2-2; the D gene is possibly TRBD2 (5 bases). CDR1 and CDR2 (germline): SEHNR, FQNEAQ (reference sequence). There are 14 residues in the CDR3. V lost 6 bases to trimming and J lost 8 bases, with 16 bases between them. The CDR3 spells CASSGSDLRGELFF. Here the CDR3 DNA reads TGTGCCAGCAGTGGGAGCGATCTCCGAGGGGAGCTGTTTTTT.

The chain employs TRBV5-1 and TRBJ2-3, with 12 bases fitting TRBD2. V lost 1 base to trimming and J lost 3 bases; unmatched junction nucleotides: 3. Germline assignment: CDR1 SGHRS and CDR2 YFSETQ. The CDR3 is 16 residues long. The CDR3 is CASSLPLAGGTDTQYF. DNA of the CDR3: TGCGCCAGCAGCTTGCCTCTAGCGGGAGGGACAGATACGCAGTATTTT.

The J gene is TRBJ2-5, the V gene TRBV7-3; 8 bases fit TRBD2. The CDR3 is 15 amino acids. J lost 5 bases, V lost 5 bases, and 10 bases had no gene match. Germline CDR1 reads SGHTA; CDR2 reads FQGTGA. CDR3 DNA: TGTGCCAGCAGCGTTACCGGGACTAGTGGGGAGACCCAGTACTTC. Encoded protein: CASSVTGTSGETQYF.

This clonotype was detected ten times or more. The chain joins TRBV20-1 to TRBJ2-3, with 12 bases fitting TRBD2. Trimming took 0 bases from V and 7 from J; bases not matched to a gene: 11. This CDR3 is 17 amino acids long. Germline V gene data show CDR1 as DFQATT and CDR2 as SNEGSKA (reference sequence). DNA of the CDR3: TGCAGTGCTAGAGATCAACTAGCGGGAGGTGGGACTCATACGCAGTATTTT. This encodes CSARDQLAGGGTHTQYF.

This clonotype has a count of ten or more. CDR3 region: CASGMRESSYEQYF. The CDR3 DNA is TGTGCCAGCGGCATGCGGGAGAGCTCCTACGAGCAGTACTTC. The J gene is TRBJ2-7, the V gene TRBV13; 7 nucleotides agree with TRBD2. CDR3 length equals 14 residues. The germline V gene encodes CDR1 PRHDT and CDR2 FYEKMQ (reference sequence). V shed 8 bases, J shed 0 bases, and the junction held 7 bases outside the gene matches.